This T cell receptor beta chain emerged from a study of control samples from healthy donors and cancer patients. Assay: immunoSEQ multiplex PCR; the TCRdb copy retains only in-frame clones and omits some. This sample has under 85,000 clones, with approximately 80% found just once. Germline loops: CDR1 SGHAT, CDR2 FQNNGV. The CDR3 has 15 residues. V lost 10 bases, J lost 4 bases, and 13 bases stayed unmatched. The table lists this clone with many counts. This clonotype was sampled from a woman aged 50 to 60 with lung cancer. Source material: PBMCs. The rearrangement joins TRBV11-2 to TRBJ2-7; TRBD2 matches 10 bases. The CDR3 protein is CATQISGGALYEQYF. The CDR3 DNA follows: TGTGCCACACAAATAAGCGGGGGGGCCCTGTACGAGCAGTACTTC.